Described below is a single T cell receptor beta chain sequence and its context. Its specificity is unknown. The TRB libraries of cDNA were built by UMI-labeled 5' RACE. TCRdb re-called the 5' RACE reads and catalogs CDR3 proteins one per entry, DNA excluded. With 120,000 or so distinct CDR3 sequences in the sample, the ten largest clones hold 0.5% to 0.7%. The sample is drawn from a study of CXCR3-negative and CXCR3-positive naive CD8 T cells. Overall study context: There were 120 million to 150 million TRB reads altogether, and each library had about 1.5 +/- 0.3 million of them.

The CDR3 length is 16 residues. Germline lookup yields CDR1 LNHDA and CDR2 SQIVND (reference sequence). Findings of the study overall: In CXCR3-positive naive cells, the TRB CDR3s were more hydrophobic than in CXCR3-negative naive cells. Naive cells, whether CXCR3-negative or CXCR3-positive, had similar TRBV-TRBJ usage, while memory cells differed.

The receptor was derived from a human donor in good health. Some clones in this sample may be carry-over from other donors' samples. The sequencing sample was made of naive CXCR3+ CD8+ T cells from blood. Subset: CD45RO-CCR7+CD27+CD95- naive CD8+ T cells expressing CXCR3 (TNR3+). The chain is built from TRBV19 and TRBJ2-1; the TCRdb call, TRBD2, lacks DNA for checking. This CDR3 is CASSRTSGSSYNEQFF.